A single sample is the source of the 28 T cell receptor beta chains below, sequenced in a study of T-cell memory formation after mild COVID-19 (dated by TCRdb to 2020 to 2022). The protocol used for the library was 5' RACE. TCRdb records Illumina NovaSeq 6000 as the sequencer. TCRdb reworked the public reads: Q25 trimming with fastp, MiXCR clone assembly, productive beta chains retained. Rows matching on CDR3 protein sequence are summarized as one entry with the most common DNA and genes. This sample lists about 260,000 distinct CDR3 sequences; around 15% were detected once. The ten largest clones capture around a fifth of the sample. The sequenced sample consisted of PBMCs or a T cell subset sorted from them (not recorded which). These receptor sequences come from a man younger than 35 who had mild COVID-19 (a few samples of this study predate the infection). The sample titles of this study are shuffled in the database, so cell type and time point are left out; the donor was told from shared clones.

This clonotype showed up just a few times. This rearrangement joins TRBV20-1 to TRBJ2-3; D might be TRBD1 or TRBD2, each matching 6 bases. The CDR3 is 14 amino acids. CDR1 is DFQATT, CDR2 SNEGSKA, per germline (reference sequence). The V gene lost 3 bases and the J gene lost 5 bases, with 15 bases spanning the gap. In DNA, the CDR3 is TGCAGTGCTAGGGACGGGGGCAGGTTAGATACGCAGTATTTT. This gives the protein CSARDGGRLDTQYF.

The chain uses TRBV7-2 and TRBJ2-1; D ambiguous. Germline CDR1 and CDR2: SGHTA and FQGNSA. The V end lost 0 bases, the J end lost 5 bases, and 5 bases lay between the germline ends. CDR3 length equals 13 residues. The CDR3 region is CASSLARDNEQFF. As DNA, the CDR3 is TGTGCCAGCAGCTTAGCGCGTGACAATGAGCAGTTCTTC.

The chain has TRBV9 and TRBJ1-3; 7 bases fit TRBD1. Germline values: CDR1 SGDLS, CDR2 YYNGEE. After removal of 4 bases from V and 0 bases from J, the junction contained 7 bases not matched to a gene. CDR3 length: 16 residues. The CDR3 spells CASSHGTDDSGNTIYF. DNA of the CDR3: TGTGCCAGCAGCCACGGGACAGACGACTCTGGAAACACCATATATTTT.

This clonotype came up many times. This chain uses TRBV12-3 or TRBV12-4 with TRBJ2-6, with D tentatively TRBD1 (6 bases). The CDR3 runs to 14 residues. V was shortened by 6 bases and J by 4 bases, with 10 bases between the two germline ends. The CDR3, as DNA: TGTGCCAGCAGAGACAGGATAGGGGCCAACGTCCTGACTTTC. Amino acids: CASRDRIGANVLTF.

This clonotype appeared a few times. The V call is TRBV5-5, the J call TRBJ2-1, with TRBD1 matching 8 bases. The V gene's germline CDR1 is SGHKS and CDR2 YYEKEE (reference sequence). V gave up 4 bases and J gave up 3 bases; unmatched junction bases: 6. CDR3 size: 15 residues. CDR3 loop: CASSQEDRGYNEQFF. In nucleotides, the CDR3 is TGTGCCAGCAGCCAGGAAGACAGGGGCTACAATGAGCAGTTCTTC.

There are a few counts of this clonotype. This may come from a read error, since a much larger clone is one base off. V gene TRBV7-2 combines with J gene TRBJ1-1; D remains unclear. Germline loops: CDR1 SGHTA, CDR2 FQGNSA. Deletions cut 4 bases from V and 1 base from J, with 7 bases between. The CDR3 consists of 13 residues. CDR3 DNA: TGTGCCAGCAGCTCCGAGAGGAACACTGAAGCTTTCTTT. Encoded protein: CASSSERNTEAFF.

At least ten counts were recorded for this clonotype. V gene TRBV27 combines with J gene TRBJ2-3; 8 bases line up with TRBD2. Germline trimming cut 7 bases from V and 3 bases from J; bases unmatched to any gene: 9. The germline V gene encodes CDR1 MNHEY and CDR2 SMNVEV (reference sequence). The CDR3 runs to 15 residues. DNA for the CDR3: TGTGCCAGCACCGGGGGGGGCCGGGGGACAGATACGCAGTATTTT. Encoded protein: CASTGGGRGTDTQYF.

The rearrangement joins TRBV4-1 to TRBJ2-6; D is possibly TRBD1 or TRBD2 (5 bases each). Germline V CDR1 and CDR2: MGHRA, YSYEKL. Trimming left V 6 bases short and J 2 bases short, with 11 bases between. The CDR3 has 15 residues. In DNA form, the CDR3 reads TGCGCCAGCAGACGAGAGGGGACTGGGGCCAACGTCCTGACTTTC. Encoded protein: CASRREGTGANVLTF.

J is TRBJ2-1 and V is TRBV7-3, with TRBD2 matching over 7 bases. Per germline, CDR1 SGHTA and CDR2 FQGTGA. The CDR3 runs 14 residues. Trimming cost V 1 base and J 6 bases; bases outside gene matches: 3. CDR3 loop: CASSLMGTTNEQFF. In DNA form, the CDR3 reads TGTGCCAGCAGCTTAATGGGGACTACCAATGAGCAGTTCTTC.

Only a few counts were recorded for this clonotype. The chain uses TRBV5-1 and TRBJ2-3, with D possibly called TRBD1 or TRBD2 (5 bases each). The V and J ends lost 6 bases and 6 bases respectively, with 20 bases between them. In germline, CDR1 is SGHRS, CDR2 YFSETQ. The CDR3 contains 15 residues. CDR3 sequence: CASTPPGGPQDTQYF. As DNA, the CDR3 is TGCGCCAGCACACCCCCTGGGGGACCCCAGGATACGCAGTATTTT.

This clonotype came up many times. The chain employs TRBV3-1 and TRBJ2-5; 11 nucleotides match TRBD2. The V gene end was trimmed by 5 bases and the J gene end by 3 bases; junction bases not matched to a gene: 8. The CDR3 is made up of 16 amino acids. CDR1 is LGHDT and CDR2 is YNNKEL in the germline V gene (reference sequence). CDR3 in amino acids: CASSAALAGGKETQYF. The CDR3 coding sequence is TGTGCCAGCAGCGCCGCTTTAGCGGGGGGGAAAGAGACCCAGTACTTC.

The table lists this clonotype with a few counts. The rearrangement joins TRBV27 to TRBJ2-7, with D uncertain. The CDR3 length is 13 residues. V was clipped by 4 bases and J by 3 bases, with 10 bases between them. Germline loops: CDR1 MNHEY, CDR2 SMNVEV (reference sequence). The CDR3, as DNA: TGTGCCAGCAGTTCCGACATTTACTACGAGCAGTACTTC. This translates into CASSSDIYYEQYF.

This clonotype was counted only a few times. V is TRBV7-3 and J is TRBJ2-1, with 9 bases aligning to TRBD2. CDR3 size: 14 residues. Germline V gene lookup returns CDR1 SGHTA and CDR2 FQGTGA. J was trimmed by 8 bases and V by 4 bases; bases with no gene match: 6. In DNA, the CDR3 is TGTGCCAGCAGCTCAGGGACTAGCATGGATGAGCAGTTCTTC. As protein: CASSSGTSMDEQFF.

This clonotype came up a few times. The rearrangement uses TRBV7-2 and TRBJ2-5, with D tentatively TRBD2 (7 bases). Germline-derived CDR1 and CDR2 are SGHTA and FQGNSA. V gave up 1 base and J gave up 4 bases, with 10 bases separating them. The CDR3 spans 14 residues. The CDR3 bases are TGTGCCAGCAGCTTAGAGGGGGGGACAGAGACCCAGTACTTC. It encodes CASSLEGGTETQYF.

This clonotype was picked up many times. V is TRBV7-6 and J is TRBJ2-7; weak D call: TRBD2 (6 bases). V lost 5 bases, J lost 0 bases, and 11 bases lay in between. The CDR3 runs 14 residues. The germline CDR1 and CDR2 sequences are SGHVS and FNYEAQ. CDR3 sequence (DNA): TGTGCCAGCAGCCCGCGGGATTACTCCTACGAGCAGTACTTC. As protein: CASSPRDYSYEQYF.

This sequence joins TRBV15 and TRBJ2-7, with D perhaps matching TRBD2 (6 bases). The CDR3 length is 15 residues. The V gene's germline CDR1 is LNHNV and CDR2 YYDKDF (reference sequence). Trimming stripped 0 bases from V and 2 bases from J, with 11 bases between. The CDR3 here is CATSRDWRGPYEQYV. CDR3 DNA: TGTGCCACCAGCAGAGATTGGAGGGGCCCCTACGAGCAGTACGTC.

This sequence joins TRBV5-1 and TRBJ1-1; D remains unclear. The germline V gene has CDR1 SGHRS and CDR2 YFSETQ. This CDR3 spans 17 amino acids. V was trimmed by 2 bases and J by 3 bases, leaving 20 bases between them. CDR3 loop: CASSFGPGYVPDTEAFF. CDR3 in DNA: TGCGCCAGCAGCTTTGGCCCGGGCTACGTCCCCGACACTGAAGCTTTCTTT.

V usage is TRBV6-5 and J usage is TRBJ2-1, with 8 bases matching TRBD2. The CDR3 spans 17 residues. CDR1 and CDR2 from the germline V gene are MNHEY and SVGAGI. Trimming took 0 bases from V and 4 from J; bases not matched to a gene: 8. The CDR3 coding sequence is TGTGCCAGCAGTTACTCTCCCCCGGGGGGGCAATACAATGAGCAGTTCTTC. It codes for CASSYSPPGGQYNEQFF.

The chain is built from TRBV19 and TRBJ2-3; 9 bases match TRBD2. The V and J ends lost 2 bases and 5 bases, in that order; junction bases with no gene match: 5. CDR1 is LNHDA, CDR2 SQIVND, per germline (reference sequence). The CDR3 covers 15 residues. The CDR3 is CASSIRRGGLDTQYF. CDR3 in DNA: TGTGCCAGTAGTATAAGGCGGGGGGGCCTAGATACGCAGTATTTT.

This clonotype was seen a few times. CDR3 DNA: TGCGCCAGCAGCCAAGGTAAATTTGGTTTCTTT. Residues: CASSQGKFGFF. The chain is built from TRBV4-1 and TRBJ1-1; the D is unclear. The germline V gene has CDR1 MGHRA and CDR2 YSYEKL. The germline V and J ends were trimmed by 1 base and 13 bases, with 10 bases remaining between them. This CDR3 comprises 11 residues.

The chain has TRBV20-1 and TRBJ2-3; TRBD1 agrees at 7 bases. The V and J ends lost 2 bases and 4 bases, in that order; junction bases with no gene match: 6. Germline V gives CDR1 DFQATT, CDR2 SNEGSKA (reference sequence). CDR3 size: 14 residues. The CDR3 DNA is TGCAGTGCTAGACCTTCGACAGGGTCAGATACGCAGTATTTT. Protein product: CSARPSTGSDTQYF.

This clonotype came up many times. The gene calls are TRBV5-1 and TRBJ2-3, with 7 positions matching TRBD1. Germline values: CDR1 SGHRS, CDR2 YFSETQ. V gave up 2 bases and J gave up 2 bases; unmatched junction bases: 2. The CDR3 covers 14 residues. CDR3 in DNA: TGCGCCAGCAGCTTTGGACAGGACACAGATACGCAGTATTTT. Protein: CASSFGQDTDTQYF. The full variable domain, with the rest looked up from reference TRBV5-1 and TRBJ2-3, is KAGVTQTPRYLIKTRGQQVTLSCSPISGHRSVSWYQQTPGQGLQFLFEYFSETQRNKGNFPGRFSGRQFSNSRSEMNVSTLELGDSALYLCASSFGQDTDTQYFGPGTRLTVL.

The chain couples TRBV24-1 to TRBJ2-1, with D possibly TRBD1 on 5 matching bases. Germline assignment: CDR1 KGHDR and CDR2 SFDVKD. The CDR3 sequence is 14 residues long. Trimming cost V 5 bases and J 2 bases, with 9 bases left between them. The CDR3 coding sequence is TGTGCCACCAGTGCAGGGCTACCCTACAATGAGCAGTTCTTC. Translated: CATSAGLPYNEQFF.

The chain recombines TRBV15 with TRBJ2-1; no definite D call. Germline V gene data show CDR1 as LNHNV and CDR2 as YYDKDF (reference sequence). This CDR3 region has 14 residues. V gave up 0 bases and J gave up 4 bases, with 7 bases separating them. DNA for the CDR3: TGTGCCACCAGCAGAGAATGGCAGTACAATGAGCAGTTCTTC. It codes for CATSREWQYNEQFF.

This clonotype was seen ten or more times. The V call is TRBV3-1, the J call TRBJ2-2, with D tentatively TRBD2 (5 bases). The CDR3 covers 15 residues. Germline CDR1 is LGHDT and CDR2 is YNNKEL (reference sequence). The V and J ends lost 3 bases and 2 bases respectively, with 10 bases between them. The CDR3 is CASSHEGVNTGELFF. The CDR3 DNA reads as TGTGCCAGCAGCCACGAGGGTGTCAACACCGGGGAGCTGTTTTTT.

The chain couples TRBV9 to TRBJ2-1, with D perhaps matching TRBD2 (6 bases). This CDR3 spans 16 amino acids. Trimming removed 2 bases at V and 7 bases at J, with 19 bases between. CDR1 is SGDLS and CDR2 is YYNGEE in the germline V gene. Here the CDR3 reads CASSVSPTTSDNEQFF. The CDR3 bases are TGTGCCAGCAGCGTCTCCCCGACGACTAGTGATAATGAGCAGTTCTTC.

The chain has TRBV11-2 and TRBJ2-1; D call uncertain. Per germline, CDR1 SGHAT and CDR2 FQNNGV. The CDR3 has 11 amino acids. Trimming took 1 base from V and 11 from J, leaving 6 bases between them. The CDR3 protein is CASSLGSKQFF. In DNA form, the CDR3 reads TGTGCCAGCAGCTTAGGTTCTAAGCAGTTCTTC.

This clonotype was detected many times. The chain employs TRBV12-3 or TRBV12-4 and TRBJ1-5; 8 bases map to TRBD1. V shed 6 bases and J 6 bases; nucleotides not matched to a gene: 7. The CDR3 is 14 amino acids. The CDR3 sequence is CASRITGGGQPQHF. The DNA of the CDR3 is TGTGCCAGCAGGATAACAGGGGGAGGTCAGCCCCAGCATTTT.